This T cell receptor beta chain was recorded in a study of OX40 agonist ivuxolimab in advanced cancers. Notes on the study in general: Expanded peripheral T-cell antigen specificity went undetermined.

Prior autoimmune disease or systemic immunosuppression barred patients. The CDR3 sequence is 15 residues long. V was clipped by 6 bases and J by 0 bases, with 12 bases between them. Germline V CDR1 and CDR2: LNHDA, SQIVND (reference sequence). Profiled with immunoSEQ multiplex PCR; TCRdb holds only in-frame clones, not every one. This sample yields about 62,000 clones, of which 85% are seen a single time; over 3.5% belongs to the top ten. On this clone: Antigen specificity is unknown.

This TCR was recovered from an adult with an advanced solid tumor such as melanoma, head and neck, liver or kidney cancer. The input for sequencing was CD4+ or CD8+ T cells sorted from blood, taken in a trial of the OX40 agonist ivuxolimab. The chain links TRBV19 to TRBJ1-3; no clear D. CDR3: CASREDASSGNTIYF. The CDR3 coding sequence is TGTGCCAGTAGGGAGGACGCAAGCTCTGGAAACACCATATATTTT.